Below, one TCR beta chain is given with its context. The antigen this receptor binds is unknown. No much larger clone exists at a distance of one base, and base qualities are not known. This entry is derived from a study of CD8 T cells in Susac syndrome (dated by TCRdb to between 2018 and 2021). Context from the whole study: Among the sequenced Susac syndrome patients, about 6 had clinically active disease and roughly 8 were in clinical remission. At the time of blood withdrawal, Susac syndrome patients were either therapy-naive, taking corticosteroids (with some also receiving IVIg), or on IVIg alone. Whether CD8+ T cell activation and differentiation in Susac syndrome was antigen driven was tested using repertoire sequencing.

Results the study describes overall, beyond this receptor: The number of individuals in the TCR sequencing and HLA analysis was acknowledged as relatively small. No clonal expansion was detected in the CD4+ T cell repertoire of Susac syndrome patients.

High-throughput TCR beta sequencing profiled peripheral blood CD8+ and CD4+ T cells from healthy donors, Susac syndrome patients and multiple sclerosis patients. Susac syndrome patients met recently defined diagnostic criteria for definite or probable disease. Bulk CD8+ and CD4+ T cells were purified by magnetic negative isolation, whereas CD8+ TEMRA cells were enriched by FACS. Blood was collected in EDTA tubes and processed within 24 hours, with PBMCs isolated through density gradient centrifugation. PBMCs intended for TCR sequencing were cryopreserved in liquid nitrogen and were subsequently thawed in a 37 degrees C water bath. Purity of sorted or isolated CD4+, CD8+ and CD8+ TEMRA cells was at least 90%. RNA was extracted with the RNeasy kit and about 0.5 to 1 ug was reverse transcribed using random hexamers. TCR beta CDR3 regions were amplified with the immunoSEQ multiplex PCR assay covering 54 Vbeta and 13 Jbeta segments. To correct PCR amplification bias, a synthetic template baseline was used for both primer optimization and computational correction. Processing in the source paper ran as follows. Reads were annotated to V, D and J genes per IMGT and analyzed with immunoSEQ Analyzer, keeping only productive sequences. Clonality was calculated as one minus the Shannon entropy normalized by log2 of the number of productive unique sequences. For each patient and control, public and private clones were evaluated among the 100 most prevalent clones. A clone was defined as Susac-specific if it was absent from the healthy and MS cohorts, from roughly 990 published viral clones and from other ImmuneACCESS disease sequences. TCRdb reprocessing: public reads trimmed at Q25 with fastp, clones called with MiXCR, in-frame beta chains kept. Rows matching on CDR3 protein sequence are summarized as one entry with the most common DNA and genes. These V and J calls originate from TCRdb's pipeline instead of the authors' own analysis. The sample table records roughly 140,000 distinct CDR3 sequences; 90% to 97% of these occur just once. The ten largest account for roughly 0.08% of the sample.

This receptor was identified in a human donor with Susac syndrome. The sample comprised CD4+ T cells from PBMCs.

In nucleotide form, the sequence is TGTGCCAGCAGTGTTGACAGGAACTATGGCTACACCTTC. Its translation is CASSVDRNYGYTF. The rearranged chain carries TRBV2 and TRBJ1-2; TRBD1 could be the D gene, as 6 bases match. Deletion took 4 bases off V and 2 bases off J, with a span of 8 bases between the germline ends. CDR3 length: 13 amino acids, cysteine to phenylalanine. The CDR3 DNA has 39 bases and is translated from base 1. CDR1 SNHLY and CDR2 FYNNEI were looked up in the germline V gene. Here the CDR3 is joined to the reference TRBV2 and TRBJ1-2 genes, and the full variable domain is: EPEVTQTPSHQVTQMGQEVILRCVPISNHLYFYWYRQILGQKVEFLVSFYNNEISEKSEIFDDQFSVERPDGSNFTLKIRSTKLEDSAMYFCASSVDRNYGYTFGSGTRLTVV.